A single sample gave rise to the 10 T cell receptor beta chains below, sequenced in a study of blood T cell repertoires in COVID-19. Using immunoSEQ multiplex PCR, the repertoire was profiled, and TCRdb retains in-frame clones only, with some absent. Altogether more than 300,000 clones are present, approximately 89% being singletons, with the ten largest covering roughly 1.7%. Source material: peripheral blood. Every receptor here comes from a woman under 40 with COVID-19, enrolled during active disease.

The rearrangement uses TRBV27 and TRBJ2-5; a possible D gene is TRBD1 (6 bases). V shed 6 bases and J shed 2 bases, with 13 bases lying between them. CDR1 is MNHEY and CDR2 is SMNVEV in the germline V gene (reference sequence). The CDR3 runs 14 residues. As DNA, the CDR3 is TGTGCCAGCAGACGGCAGGGGCGACAAGAGACCCAGTACTTC. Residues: CASRRQGRQETQYF.

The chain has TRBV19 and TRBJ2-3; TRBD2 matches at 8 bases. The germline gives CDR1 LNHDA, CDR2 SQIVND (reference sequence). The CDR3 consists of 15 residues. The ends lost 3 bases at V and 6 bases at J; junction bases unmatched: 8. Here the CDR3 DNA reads TGTGCCAGTAGTATTTTCGGGGGGGCCGGGGATACGCAGTATTTT. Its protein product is CASSIFGGAGDTQYF.

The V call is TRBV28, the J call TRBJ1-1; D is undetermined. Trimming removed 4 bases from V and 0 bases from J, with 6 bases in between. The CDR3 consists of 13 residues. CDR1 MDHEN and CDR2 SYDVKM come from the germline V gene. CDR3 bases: TGTGCCAGCAGTTCAATCCTGAACACTGAAGCTTTCTTT. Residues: CASSSILNTEAFF.

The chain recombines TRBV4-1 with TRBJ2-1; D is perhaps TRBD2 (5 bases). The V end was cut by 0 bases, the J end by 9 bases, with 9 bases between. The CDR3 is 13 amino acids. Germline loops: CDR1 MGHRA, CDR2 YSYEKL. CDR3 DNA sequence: TGCGCCAGCAGCCAAGATTCGGGGATTGAGCAGTTCTTC. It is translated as CASSQDSGIEQFF.

CDR3 DNA sequence: TGTGCCAGCAGCCCCCCGGGGAACAATCAGCCCCAGCATTTT. This translates into CASSPPGNNQPQHF. The chain uses TRBV2 and TRBJ1-5, with unresolved D. The germline gives CDR1 SNHLY, CDR2 FYNNEI. V shed 6 bases and J shed 3 bases, with 12 bases lying between them. This CDR3 spans 14 amino acids.

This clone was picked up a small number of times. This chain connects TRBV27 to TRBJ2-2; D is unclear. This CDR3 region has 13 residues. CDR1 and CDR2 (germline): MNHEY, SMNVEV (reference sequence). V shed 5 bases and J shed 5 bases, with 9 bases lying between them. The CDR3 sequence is CASSPYLTGELFF. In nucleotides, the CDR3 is TGTGCCAGCAGTCCTTATCTTACCGGGGAGCTGTTTTTT.

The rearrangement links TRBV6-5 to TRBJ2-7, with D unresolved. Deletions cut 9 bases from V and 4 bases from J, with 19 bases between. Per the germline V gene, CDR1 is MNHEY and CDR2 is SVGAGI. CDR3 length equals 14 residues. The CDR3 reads CARGPPVTQYEQYV. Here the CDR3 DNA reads TGTGCCAGAGGCCCGCCCGTGACACAATACGAGCAGTACGTC.

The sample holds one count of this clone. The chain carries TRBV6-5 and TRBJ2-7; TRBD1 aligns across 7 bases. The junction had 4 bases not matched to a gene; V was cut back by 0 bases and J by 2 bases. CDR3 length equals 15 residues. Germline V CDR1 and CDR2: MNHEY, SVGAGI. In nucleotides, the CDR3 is TGTGCCAGCAGTTACTCCGGGACAGCAGCCTACGAGCAGTACTTC. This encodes CASSYSGTAAYEQYF.

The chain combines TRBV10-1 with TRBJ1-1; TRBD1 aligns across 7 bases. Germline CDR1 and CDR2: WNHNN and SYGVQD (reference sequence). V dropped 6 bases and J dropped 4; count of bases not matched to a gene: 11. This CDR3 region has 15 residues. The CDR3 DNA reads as TGCGCCAGCAGCCCGAACAGGGGTGGAGGCACTGAAGCTTTCTTT. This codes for CASSPNRGGGTEAFF.

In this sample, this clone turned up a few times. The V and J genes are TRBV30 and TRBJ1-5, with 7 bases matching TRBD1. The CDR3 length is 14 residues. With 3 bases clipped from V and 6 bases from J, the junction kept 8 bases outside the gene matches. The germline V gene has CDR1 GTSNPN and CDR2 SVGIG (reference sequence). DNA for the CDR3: TGTGCCTGGAGGGGGACAGATTGCCCTCAGCCCCAGCATTTT. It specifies CAWRGTDCPQPQHF.